The sequence of this T cell receptor beta chain was determined in a study of cytomegalovirus exposure and HLA in healthy donors. Study-level background: Membership in the Caucasian-associated ancestry cluster was found for 81% of around 380 genotyped donors. The study, taken as a whole, reports: Reportedly, fewer N-insertions than the roughly 700-donor mean appeared in an Asian-associated ancestry cluster in a later analysis. In a later analysis, compared with equally common non-associated chains, HLA-associated beta chains were more expanded.

With V trimmed by 5 bases and J by 2 bases, 11 bases remained unmatched. CDR1 is SEHNR, CDR2 FQNEAQ, per germline (reference sequence). The CDR3 loop spans 17 amino acids. In the case of this clone: Its cognate antigen is unknown.

PCR was performed using 60 Vbeta and 13 Jbeta primers. Under the authors' procedure: Later, 65 million to 90 million unique TCR beta chains were counted in an analysis, and around 11 million of them were shared. TCRdb's copy holds only in-frame clones and misses some; the assay was immunoSEQ multiplex PCR. The V and J calls and the clone size are those of that table, but D and trimming were determined from the DNA. This table has approximately 70,000 clones, approximately 70% appearing once. The rearrangement uses TRBV7-9 and TRBJ2-5; the match to TRBD2 covers 10 bases. What was sequenced was PBMCs. The clonotype comes from a woman in her fifties or sixties in good health and CMV-seropositive. The CDR3 sequence is CASSTRLAGFQQETQYF. CDR3 sequence (DNA): TGTGCCAGCAGCACGCGACTAGCGGGTTTCCAGCAAGAGACCCAGTACTTC.